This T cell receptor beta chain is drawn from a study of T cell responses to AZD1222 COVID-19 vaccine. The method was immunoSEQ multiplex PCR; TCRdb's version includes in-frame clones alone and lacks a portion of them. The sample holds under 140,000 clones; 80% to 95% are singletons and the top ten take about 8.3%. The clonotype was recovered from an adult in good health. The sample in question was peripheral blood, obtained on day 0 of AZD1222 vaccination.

CDR3 nucleotides: TGTGCCAGCAGCTTGGAACAGGGCTCCTACGAGCAGTACTTC. This translates into CASSLEQGSYEQYF. The chain carries TRBV5-4 and TRBJ2-7; a weak D match, TRBD1 (6 bases). CDR1 is SGHNT, CDR2 YYREEE, per germline (reference sequence). The length of the CDR3 is 14 residues. Trimming left V 0 bases short and J 0 bases short, with 7 bases between.